Presented here are 5 T cell receptor beta chains from one specimen sequenced in a study of cytomegalovirus exposure and HLA in healthy donors. Clones were read by immunoSEQ multiplex PCR, and TCRdb kept only the in-frame ones, dropping some. The sample has a few hundred thousand clones, nearly 90% seen once. The specimen was PBMCs. The receptors here all came from a woman under 30 in good health and CMV-seronegative.

This rearrangement joins TRBV27 to TRBJ2-3; possible D gene TRBD1, 5 bases. The CDR3 loop spans 14 amino acids. CDR1 and CDR2 from the germline V gene are MNHEY and SMNVEV (reference sequence). V lost 4 bases and J lost 3, with 11 bases in between. CDR3 DNA sequence: TGTGCCAGCAGTTCACCCCGACAGACAGATACGCAGTATTTT. The encoded protein is CASSSPRQTDTQYF.

The rearrangement joins TRBV7-9 to TRBJ1-1; D is undetermined. V was cut by 2 bases and J by 2 bases, with 3 bases left in between. Germline V CDR1 and CDR2: SEHNR, FQNEAQ (reference sequence). CDR3 length: 12 residues. The CDR3 DNA is TGTGCCAGCAGCTTATCTAACACTGAAGCTTTCTTT. As protein: CASSLSNTEAFF.

The gene calls are TRBV9 and TRBJ2-2; tentatively, D is TRBD2 (5 bases). This CDR3 region has 15 residues. Germline lookup yields CDR1 SGDLS and CDR2 YYNGEE. Trimming cost V 4 bases and J 5 bases, with 15 bases left between them. CDR3 loop: CASSPRGSGTGELFF. CDR3 nucleotides: TGTGCCAGCAGCCCCCGTGGATCGGGGACCGGGGAGCTGTTTTTT.

The rearrangement links TRBV2 to TRBJ2-7; the match to TRBD1 covers 7 bases. Germline CDR1 and CDR2: SNHLY and FYNNEI. After removal of 9 bases from V and 6 bases from J, the junction contained 17 bases not matched to a gene. There are 15 residues in the CDR3. Here the CDR3 DNA reads TGTGCCAGTGGCGTCACGAGACAGGGAGATCTCGAGCAGTACTTC. This codes for CASGVTRQGDLEQYF.

The chain uses TRBV7-9 and TRBJ1-2; D gene ambiguous. This CDR3 has 14 amino acids. The germline V gene has CDR1 SEHNR and CDR2 FQNEAQ (reference sequence). V was pared by 1 base and J by 3 bases, with 9 bases between. The CDR3, as DNA: TGTGCCAGCAGCTTAGAGACAAACTACTATGGCTACACCTTC. It specifies CASSLETNYYGYTF.